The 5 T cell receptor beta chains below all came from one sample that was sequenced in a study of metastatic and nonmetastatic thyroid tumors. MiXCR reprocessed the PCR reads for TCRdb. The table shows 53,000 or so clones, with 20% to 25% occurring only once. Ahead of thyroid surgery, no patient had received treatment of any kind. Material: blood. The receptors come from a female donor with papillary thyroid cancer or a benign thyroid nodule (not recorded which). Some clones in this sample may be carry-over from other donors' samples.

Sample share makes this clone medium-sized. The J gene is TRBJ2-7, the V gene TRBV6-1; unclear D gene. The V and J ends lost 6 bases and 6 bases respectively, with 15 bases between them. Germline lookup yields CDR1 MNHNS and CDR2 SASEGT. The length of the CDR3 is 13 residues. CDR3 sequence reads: CASSMTSGVEQYF. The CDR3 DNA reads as TGTGCCAGCAGCATGACTTCAGGAGTCGAGCAGTACTTC.

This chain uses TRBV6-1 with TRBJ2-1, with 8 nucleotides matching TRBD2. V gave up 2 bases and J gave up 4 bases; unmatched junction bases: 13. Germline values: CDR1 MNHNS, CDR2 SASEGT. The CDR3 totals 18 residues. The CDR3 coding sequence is TGTGCCAGCAGTGAATCCGATATACTAGCGGTAGGGTACAATGAGCAGTTCTTC. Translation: CASSESDILAVGYNEQFF.

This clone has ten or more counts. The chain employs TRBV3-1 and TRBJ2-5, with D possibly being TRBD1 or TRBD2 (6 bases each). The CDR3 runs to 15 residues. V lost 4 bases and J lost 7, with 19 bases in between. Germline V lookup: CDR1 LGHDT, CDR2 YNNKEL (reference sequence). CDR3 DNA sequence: TGTGCCAGCAGCCCACAAGGGGGGAGTTCAGCGACCCAGTACTTC. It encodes CASSPQGGSSATQYF.

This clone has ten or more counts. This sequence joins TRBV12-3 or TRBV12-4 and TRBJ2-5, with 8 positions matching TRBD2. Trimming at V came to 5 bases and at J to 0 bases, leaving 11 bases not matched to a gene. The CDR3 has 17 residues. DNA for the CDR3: TGTGCCAGCAGTATCGATCGGGGGGGGTCGTACCAAGAGACCCAGTACTTC. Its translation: CASSIDRGGSYQETQYF.

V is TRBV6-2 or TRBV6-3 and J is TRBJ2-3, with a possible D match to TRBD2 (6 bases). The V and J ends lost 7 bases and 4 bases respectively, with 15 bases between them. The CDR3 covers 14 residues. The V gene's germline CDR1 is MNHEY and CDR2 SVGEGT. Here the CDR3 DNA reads TGTGCCAGCACCCTGTTCGGGAGCCCAGATACGCAGTATTTT. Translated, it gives CASTLFGSPDTQYF.